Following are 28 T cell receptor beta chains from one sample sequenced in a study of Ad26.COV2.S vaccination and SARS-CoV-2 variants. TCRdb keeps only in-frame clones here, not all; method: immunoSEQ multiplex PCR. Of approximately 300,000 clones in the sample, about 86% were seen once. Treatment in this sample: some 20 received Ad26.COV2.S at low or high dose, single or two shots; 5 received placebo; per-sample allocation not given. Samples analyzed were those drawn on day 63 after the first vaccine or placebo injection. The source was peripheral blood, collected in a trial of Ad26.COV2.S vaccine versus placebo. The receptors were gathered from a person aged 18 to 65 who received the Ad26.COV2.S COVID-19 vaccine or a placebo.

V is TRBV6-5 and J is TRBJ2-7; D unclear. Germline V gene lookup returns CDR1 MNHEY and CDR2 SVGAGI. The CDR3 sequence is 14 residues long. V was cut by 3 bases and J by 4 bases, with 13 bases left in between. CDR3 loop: CASSYSPFQYEQYF. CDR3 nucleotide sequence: TGTGCCAGCAGTTATAGTCCATTCCAATACGAGCAGTACTTC.

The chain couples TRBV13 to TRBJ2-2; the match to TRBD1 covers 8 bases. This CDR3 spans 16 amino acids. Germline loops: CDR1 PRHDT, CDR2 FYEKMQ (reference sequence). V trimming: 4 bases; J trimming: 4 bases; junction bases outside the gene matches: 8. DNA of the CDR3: TGTGCCAGCAGCTCCCGGACAGGGCCGGGCACCGGGGAGCTGTTTTTT. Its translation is CASSSRTGPGTGELFF.

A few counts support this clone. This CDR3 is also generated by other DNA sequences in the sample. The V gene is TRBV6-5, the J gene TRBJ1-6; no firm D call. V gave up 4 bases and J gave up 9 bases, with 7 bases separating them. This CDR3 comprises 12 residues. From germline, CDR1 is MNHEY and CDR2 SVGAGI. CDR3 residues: CASSSRASPLHF. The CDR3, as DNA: TGTGCCAGCAGTTCCCGTGCTTCACCCCTCCACTTT.

CDR3 DNA: TGTGCCACATTTACTAGCCAGGGGACCCAGTACTTC. Its translation is CATFTSQGTQYF. V is TRBV19 and J is TRBJ2-5; maybe TRBD2 (6 bases). This CDR3 contains 12 residues. V lost 10 bases, J lost 7 bases, and 16 bases lay in between. Germline CDR1 is LNHDA and CDR2 is SQIVND (reference sequence).

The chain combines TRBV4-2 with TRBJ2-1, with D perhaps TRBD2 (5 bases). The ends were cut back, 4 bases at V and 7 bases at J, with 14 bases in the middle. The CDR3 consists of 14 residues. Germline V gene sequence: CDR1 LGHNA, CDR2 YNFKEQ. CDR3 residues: CASSLSDPGNEQFF. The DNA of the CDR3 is TGTGCCAGCAGCCTTAGCGACCCCGGAAATGAGCAGTTCTTC.

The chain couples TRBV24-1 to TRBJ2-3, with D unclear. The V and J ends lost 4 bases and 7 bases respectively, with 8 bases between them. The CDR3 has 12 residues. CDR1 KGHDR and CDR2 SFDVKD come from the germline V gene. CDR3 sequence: CATSDLGHTQYF. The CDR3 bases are TGTGCCACCAGTGACCTGGGCCATACGCAGTATTTT.

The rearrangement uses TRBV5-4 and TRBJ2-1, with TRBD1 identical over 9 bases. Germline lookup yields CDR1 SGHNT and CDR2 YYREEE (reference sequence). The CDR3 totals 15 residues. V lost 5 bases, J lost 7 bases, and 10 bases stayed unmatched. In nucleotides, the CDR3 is TGTGCCAGCAGGCATCCGGGACAGGGTGAGAATGAGCAGTTCTTC. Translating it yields CASRHPGQGENEQFF.

This chain's CDR3 is CAWNLRTGNEKLFF. CDR3 sequence (DNA): TGTGCCTGGAACCTTAGGACTGGAAATGAAAAACTGTTTTTT. The rearrangement links TRBV30 to TRBJ1-4; D remains unclear. The V and J ends lost 4 bases and 5 bases respectively, with 14 bases between them. Germline CDR1 is GTSNPN and CDR2 is SVGIG (reference sequence). This CDR3 comprises 14 residues.

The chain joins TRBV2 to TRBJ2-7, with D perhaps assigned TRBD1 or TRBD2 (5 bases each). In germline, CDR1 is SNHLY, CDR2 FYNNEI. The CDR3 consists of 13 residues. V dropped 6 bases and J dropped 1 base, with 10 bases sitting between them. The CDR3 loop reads CASRGWGSYEQYF. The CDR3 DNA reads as TGTGCCAGCAGGGGTTGGGGGTCCTACGAGCAGTACTTC.

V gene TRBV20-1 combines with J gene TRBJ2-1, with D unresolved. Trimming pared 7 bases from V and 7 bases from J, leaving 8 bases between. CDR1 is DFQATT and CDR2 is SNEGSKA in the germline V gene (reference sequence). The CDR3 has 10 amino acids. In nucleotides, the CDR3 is TGCAGTGGGTTGGGTAATGAGCAGTTCTTC. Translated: CSGLGNEQFF.

The CDR3, as DNA: TGTGCCACCAGCAGGGGTGACAGGGGGCCCAATGAAAAACTGTTTTTT. Its translation is CATSRGDRGPNEKLFF. The chain joins TRBV15 to TRBJ1-4; the match to TRBD1 covers 10 bases. V lost 3 bases, J lost 5 bases, and 6 bases stayed unmatched. The length of the CDR3 is 16 residues. Germline V gene data show CDR1 as LNHNV and CDR2 as YYDKDF (reference sequence). Combining the CDR3 with reference TRBV15 and TRBJ1-4 gives the whole variable domain DAMVIQNPRYQVTQFGKPVTLSCSQTLNHNVMYWYQQKSSQAPKLLFHYYDKDFNNEADTPDNFQSRRPNTSFCFLDIRSPGLGDTAMYLCATSRGDRGPNEKLFFGSGTQLSVL.

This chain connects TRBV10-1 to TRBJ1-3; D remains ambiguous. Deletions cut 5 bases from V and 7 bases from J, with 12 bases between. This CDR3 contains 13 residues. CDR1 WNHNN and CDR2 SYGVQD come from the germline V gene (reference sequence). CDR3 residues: CASSPTSWNTIYF. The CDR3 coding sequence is TGCGCCAGCAGTCCGACATCTTGGAACACCATATATTTT.

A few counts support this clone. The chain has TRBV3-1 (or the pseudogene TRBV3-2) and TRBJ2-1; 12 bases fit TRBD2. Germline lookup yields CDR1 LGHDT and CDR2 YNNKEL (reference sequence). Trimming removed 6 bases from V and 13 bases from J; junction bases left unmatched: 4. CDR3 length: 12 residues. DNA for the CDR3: TGTGCCAGCAGTCAGACTAGCGGGGGACAGTTCTTC. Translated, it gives CASSQTSGGQFF.

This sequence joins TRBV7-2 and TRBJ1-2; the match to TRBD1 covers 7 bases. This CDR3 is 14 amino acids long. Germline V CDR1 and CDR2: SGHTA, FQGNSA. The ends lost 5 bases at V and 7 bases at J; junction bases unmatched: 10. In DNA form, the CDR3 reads TGTGCCAGCAGCCCCCGGGGACAGAACGCTGGCTACACCTTC. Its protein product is CASSPRGQNAGYTF.

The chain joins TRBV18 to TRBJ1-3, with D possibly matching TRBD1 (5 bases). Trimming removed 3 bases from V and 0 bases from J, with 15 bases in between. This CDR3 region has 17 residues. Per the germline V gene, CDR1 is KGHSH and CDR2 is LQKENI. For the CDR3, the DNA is TGTGCCAGCTCACCCATGACAGCCGCTTACTCTGGAAACACCATATATTTT. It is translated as CASSPMTAAYSGNTIYF.

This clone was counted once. The CDR3 is CASSTGLAGGPDTQYF. The CDR3 DNA sequence: TGCGCCAGCAGCACTGGACTAGCGGGGGGCCCCGATACGCAGTATTTT. The J gene is TRBJ2-3, the V gene TRBV10-1, with 14 bases fitting TRBD2. The CDR3 sequence is 16 residues long. V lost 6 bases, J lost 6 bases, and 8 bases stayed unmatched. CDR1 is WNHNN, CDR2 SYGVQD, per germline (reference sequence).

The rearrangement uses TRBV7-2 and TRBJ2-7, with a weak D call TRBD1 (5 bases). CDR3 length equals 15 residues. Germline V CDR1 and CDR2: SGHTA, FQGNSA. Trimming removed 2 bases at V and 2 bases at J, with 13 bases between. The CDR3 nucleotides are TGTGCCAGCAGCTTAACCTACAGGAGTACCTACGAGCAGTACTTC. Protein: CASSLTYRSTYEQYF.

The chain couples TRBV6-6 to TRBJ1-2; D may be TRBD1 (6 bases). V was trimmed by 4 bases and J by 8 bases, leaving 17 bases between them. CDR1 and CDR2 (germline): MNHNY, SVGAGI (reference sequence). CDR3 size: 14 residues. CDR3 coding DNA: TGTGCCAGCAGTTCCCCCAGGGGTTTCGGCGGCTACACCTTC. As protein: CASSSPRGFGGYTF.

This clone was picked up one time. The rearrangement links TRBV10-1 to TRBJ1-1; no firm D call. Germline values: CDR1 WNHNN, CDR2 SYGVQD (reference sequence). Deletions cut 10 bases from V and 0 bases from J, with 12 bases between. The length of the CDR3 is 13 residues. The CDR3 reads CATSRSMNTEAFF. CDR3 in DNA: TGCGCCACCTCTCGGTCCATGAACACTGAAGCTTTCTTT.

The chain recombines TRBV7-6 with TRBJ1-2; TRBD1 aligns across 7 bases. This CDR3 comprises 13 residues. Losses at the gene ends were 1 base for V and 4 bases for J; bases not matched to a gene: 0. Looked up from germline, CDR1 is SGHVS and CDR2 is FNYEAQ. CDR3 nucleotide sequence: TGTGCCAGCAGCTTAGACAGGGGCTATGGCTACACCTTC. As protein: CASSLDRGYGYTF.

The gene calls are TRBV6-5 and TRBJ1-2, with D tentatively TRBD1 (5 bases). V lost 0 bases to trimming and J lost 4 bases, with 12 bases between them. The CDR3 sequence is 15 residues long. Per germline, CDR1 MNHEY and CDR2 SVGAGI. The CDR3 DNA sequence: TGTGCCAGCAGTTACTCAGGCGGGGGAAGCTATGGCTACACCTTC. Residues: CASSYSGGGSYGYTF.

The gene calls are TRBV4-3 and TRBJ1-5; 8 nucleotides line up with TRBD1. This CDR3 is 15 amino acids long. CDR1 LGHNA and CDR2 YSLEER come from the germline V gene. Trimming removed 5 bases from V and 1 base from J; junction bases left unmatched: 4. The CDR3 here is CASSTRTGSNQPQHF. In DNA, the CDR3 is TGCGCCAGCAGCACTAGGACAGGGAGCAATCAGCCCCAGCATTTT.

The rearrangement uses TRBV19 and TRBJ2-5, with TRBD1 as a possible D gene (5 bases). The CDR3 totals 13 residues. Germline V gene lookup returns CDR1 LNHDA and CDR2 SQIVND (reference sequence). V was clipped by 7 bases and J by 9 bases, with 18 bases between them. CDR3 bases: TGTGCCAGTAACGAGCAGGGTGAAGGCCCCCAGTACTTC. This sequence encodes CASNEQGEGPQYF.

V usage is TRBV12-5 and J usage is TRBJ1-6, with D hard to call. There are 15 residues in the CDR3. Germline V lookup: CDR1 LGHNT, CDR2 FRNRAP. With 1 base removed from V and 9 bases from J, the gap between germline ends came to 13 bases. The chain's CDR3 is CASGLGGKRGSPLHF. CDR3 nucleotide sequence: TGTGCTAGTGGTTTGGGGGGAAAGCGCGGTTCACCCCTCCACTTT.

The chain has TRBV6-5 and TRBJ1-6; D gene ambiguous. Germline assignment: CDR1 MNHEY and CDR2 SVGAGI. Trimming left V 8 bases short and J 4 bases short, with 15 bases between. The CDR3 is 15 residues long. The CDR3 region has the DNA TGTGCCAGCGTTAGTCCGGGTCTTTATAATTCACCCCTCCACTTT. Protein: CASVSPGLYNSPLHF.

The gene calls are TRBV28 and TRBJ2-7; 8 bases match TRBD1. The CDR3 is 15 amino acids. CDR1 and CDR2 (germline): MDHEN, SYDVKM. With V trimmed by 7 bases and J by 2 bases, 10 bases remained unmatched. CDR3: CASIPTADRAYEQYF. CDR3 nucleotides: TGTGCCAGCATCCCGACGGCGGACAGGGCCTACGAGCAGTACTTC.

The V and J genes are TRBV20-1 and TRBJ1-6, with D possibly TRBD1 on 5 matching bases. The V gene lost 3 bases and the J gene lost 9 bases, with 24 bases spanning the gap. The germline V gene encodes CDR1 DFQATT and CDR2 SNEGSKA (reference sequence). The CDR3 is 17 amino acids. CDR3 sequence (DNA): TGCAGTGCTAGTCCTGCAAGCGTAAACTTAAGGGGTTCACCCCTCCACTTT. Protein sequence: CSASPASVNLRGSPLHF.

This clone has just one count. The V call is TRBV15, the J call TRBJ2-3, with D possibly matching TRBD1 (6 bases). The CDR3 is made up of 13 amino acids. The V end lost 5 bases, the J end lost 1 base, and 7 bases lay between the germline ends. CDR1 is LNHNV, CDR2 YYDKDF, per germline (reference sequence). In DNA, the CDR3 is TGTGCCACCAGCGCAGGGGGCACAGATACGCAGTATTTT. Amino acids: CATSAGGTDTQYF.